This TCR beta chain was captured by sequencing in a study of blood T cell repertoires in COVID-19. Study context: The United States, Italy and Spain provided the acute and convalescent COVID-19 samples.

In the authors' methods: Reference gene primer amplification gave estimated nucleated cell counts. Assay: immunoSEQ multiplex PCR; the TCRdb copy retains only in-frame clones and omits some. From that table come the V and J calls and clone size; the DNA was used to work out D and trimming. Among about 190,000 clones listed, approximately 85% were seen once. CDR3 length: 15 amino acids. V shed 6 bases and J 6 bases; nucleotides not matched to a gene: 10. Germline CDR1 reads SNHLY; CDR2 reads FYNNEI. Material: peripheral blood. V gene TRBV2 combines with J gene TRBJ2-1; TRBD2 matches at 8 bases. The receptor's source is a woman aged 70-85 years with active or convalescent COVID-19. The CDR3 region is CASRYQAGVSNEQFF. The CDR3, as DNA: TGTGCCAGCAGGTATCAAGCGGGAGTGTCCAATGAGCAGTTCTTC.